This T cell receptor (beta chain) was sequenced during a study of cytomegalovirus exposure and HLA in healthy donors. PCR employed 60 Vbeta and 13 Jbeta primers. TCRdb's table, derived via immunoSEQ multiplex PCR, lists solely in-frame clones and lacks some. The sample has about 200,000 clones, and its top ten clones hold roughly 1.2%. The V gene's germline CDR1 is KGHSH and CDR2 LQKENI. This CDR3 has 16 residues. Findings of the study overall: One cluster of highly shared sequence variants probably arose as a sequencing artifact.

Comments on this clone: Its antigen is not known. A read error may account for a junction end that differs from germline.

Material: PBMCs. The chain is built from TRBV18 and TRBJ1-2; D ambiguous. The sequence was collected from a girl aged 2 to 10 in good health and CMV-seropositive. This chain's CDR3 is CASSPLKRRRFYGHTF. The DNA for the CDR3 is TGTGCCAGCTCACCACTCAAGCGACGGAGGTTCTATGGCCACACCTTC.